This T cell receptor beta chain was profiled in a study of OX40 agonist ivuxolimab in advanced cancers. Overall study findings and caveats: A proportion of nonresponders additionally exhibited low normalized T-cell clonal expansion.

A history of autoimmune disease or systemic immunosuppression excluded patients. Sequencing was performed with immunoSEQ multiplex PCR; in TCRdb, only in-frame clones are kept and a portion is missing. The sample gives about 66,000 clones, around 83% of which show up once; 2% to 2.5% is in the top ten. CDR1 is KGHSH and CDR2 is LQKENI in the germline V gene. Trimming pared 3 bases from V and 6 bases from J, leaving 9 bases between. The CDR3 extends over 12 amino acids. This clone was counted once. The antigen remains undetermined. Sample: CD4+ or CD8+ T cells sorted from blood, taken in a trial of the OX40 agonist ivuxolimab. V and J are TRBV18 and TRBJ2-7; unclear D gene. The clonotype originates from an adult with an advanced solid tumor such as melanoma, head and neck, liver or kidney cancer. CDR3 bases: TGTGCCAGCTCACCCTCCGCGCGCGAGCAGTACTTC. As protein: CASSPSAREQYF.